The 26 T cell receptor beta chains presented below share a single source sample, sequenced in a study of shared clonotypes between healthy human individuals. TCRdb's copy holds only in-frame clones and misses some; the assay was immunoSEQ multiplex PCR. This table holds over 1.4 million clones, about 96% found once. The material sequenced was naive CD4+ T cells sorted from blood. The sample's subset: CD45RA+ positively selected. The receptors here all came from a man aged 30 to 39 in good health.

This sequence joins TRBV29-1 and TRBJ2-1; possible D gene TRBD1, 6 bases. The germline V gene has CDR1 SQVTM and CDR2 ANQGSEA. The CDR3 spans 16 residues. Deletions cut 3 bases from V and 0 bases from J, with 15 bases between. CDR3 sequence: CSVDSRTVSSYNEQFF. The CDR3 DNA reads as TGCAGCGTTGACTCCCGGACAGTCTCCTCCTACAATGAGCAGTTCTTC.

The rearrangement links TRBV7-2 to TRBJ1-5, with 10 nucleotides matching TRBD1. Trimming cost V 6 bases and J 2 bases; bases outside gene matches: 4. The germline V gene has CDR1 SGHTA and CDR2 FQGNSA. The length of the CDR3 is 15 residues. The CDR3 region has the DNA TGTGCCAGCAGTCGGGACAGGGGAGGCAATCAGCCCCAGCATTTT. It encodes CASSRDRGGNQPQHF. The variable domain in full, with the rest retrieved from reference TRBV7-2 and TRBJ1-5, is GAGVSQSPSNKVTEKGKDVELRCDPISGHTALYWYRQSLGQGLEFLIYFQGNSAPDKSGLPSDRFSAERTGGSVSTLTIQRTQQEDSAVYLCASSRDRGGNQPQHFGDGTRLSIL.

J is TRBJ2-5 and V is TRBV6-5, with TRBD1 matching over 7 bases. CDR1 and CDR2 from the germline V gene are MNHEY and SVGAGI. Losses at the gene ends were 2 bases for V and 2 bases for J; bases not matched to a gene: 5. The length of the CDR3 is 15 residues. CDR3 nucleotides: TGTGCCAGCAGTTACAAACAGGGGCGGCAAGAGACCCAGTACTTC. This encodes CASSYKQGRQETQYF.

About this clone: An end of the junction differs from the germline gene, which may be a read error. The genes are TRBV6-6 and TRBJ1-5; perhaps TRBD1 as D (5 bases). This CDR3 has 14 residues. From germline, CDR1 is MNHNY and CDR2 SVGAGI (reference sequence). The CDR3 bases are TGTGCCAGCAGTCACTCGACGGGGGACCAGCCCCAGCATTTT. Protein: CASSHSTGDQPQHF.

This clone was observed a single time. V gene TRBV29-1 combines with J gene TRBJ2-5; tentative D call: TRBD1 (6 bases). Germline V gene lookup returns CDR1 SQVTM and CDR2 ANQGSEA. This CDR3 spans 11 amino acids. The CDR3: CSTGLGGTQYF. CDR3 DNA sequence: TGCAGTACGGGCCTAGGGGGGACCCAGTACTTC. Full variable domain (missing parts from reference TRBV29-1 and TRBJ2-5): SAVISQKPSRDICQRGTSLTIQCQVDSQVTMMFWYRQQPGQSLTLIATANQGSEATYESGFVIDKFPISRPNLTFSTLTVSNMSPEDSSIYLCSTGLGGTQYFGPGTRLLVL.

The chain combines TRBV11-2 with TRBJ2-7; D tentatively reads TRBD1 or TRBD2 (6 bases each). The CDR3 has 14 residues. CDR1 is SGHAT and CDR2 is FQNNGV in the germline V gene. V gave up 5 bases and J gave up 2 bases, with 13 bases separating them. CDR3 loop: CASSGRRGTYEQYF. Here the CDR3 DNA reads TGTGCCAGCAGCGGGCGGAGGGGGACCTACGAGCAGTACTTC.

This chain connects TRBV29-1 to TRBJ2-7; tentatively, D is TRBD1 or TRBD2 (5 bases each). The V and J ends lost 7 bases and 5 bases respectively, with 15 bases between them. The CDR3 sequence is 12 residues long. Germline CDR1 reads SQVTM; CDR2 reads ANQGSEA. The CDR3 reads CSAGTFKDEQYF. CDR3 nucleotides: TGCAGCGCTGGGACGTTTAAGGACGAGCAGTACTTC.

This sequence joins TRBV30 and TRBJ2-2; 11 nucleotides agree with TRBD2. The CDR3 loop spans 15 amino acids. In germline, CDR1 is GTSNPN, CDR2 SVGIG (reference sequence). J was trimmed by 7 bases and V by 2 bases; bases with no gene match: 6. The CDR3 here is CAWSTLAGEIGELFF. The CDR3 DNA sequence: TGTGCCTGGAGTACACTAGCGGGAGAAATCGGGGAGCTGTTTTTT.

Concerning this clone: One junction end does not reproduce the germline sequence, and a read error may be involved. The chain combines TRBV10-3 with TRBJ2-7, with 9 bases fitting TRBD2. Germline loops: CDR1 ENHRY, CDR2 SYGVKD. The CDR3 covers 16 residues. This CDR3 is CAISPRTSAISYGQYF. The CDR3 nucleotides are TGTGCCATCAGTCCGCGGACTAGCGCAATCTCCTACGGGCAGTACTTC.

The genes are TRBV7-8 and TRBJ2-5, with 9 bases matching TRBD2. The germline V gene has CDR1 SGHVS and CDR2 FQNEAQ. The CDR3 sequence is 15 residues long. V shed 4 bases, J shed 5 bases, and the junction held 8 bases outside the gene matches. The CDR3 DNA follows: TGTGCCAGCAGCTCCGTATCTAGCGGGATGGAGACCCAGTACTTC. This encodes CASSSVSSGMETQYF.

The rearrangement joins TRBV29-1 to TRBJ1-1; D uncertain. The V gene's germline CDR1 is SQVTM and CDR2 ANQGSEA. The V and J ends lost 4 bases and 8 bases respectively, with 14 bases between them. The CDR3 spans 12 residues. The DNA for the CDR3 is TGCAGCGTTGTTGAGGGTGAAAAAGAAGCTTTCTTT. Translating gives CSVVEGEKEAFF. The full variable domain, rest sourced from reference TRBV29-1 and TRBJ1-1, is SAVISQKPSRDICQRGTSLTIQCQVDSQVTMMFWYRQQPGQSLTLIATANQGSEATYESGFVIDKFPISRPNLTFSTLTVSNMSPEDSSIYLCSVVEGEKEAFFGQGTRLTVV.

The chain uses TRBV27 and TRBJ2-4; 8 bases match TRBD1. The trim removed 2 bases at V and 7 bases at J, leaving 13 bases unmatched. Germline assignment: CDR1 MNHEY and CDR2 SMNVEV (reference sequence). This CDR3 is built from 17 residues. The CDR3: CASSLGQGAGPGNIQYF. The CDR3 DNA is TGTGCCAGCAGTTTAGGACAGGGCGCCGGACCAGGGAACATTCAGTACTTC.

The CDR3 is CASSLQSGYTDTQYF. The CDR3 DNA reads TGTGCCAGCAGTTTACAATCCGGATACACAGATACGCAGTATTTT. The chain joins TRBV28 to TRBJ2-3; D gene unclear. This CDR3 has 15 amino acids. With 2 bases removed from V and 2 bases from J, the gap between germline ends came to 11 bases. CDR1 is MDHEN, CDR2 SYDVKM, per germline.

The chain has TRBV7-9 and TRBJ2-7; 13 bases map to TRBD2. The CDR3 has 16 residues. CDR1 SEHNR and CDR2 FQNEAQ come from the germline V gene (reference sequence). Trimming cost V 5 bases and J 4 bases; bases outside gene matches: 8. The chain's CDR3 is CASSPPGLAGSYEQYF. The CDR3 DNA sequence: TGTGCCAGCAGCCCCCCGGGACTAGCGGGAAGTTACGAGCAGTACTTC.

V is TRBV6-5 and J is TRBJ2-5; a weak D match, TRBD2 (7 bases). Per the germline V gene, CDR1 is MNHEY and CDR2 is SVGAGI. V gave up 7 bases and J gave up 3 bases, with 15 bases separating them. The CDR3 loop spans 14 amino acids. The CDR3 bases are TGTGCCAGCACTCACGGGGGGCGGGAAGAGACCCAGTACTTC. Translated: CASTHGGREETQYF.

With regard to this clone: The junction does not match germline at one end; this may be a read error. The chain carries TRBV7-7 and TRBJ2-2, with D possibly matching TRBD1 (6 bases). Germline CDR1 reads SSHAT; CDR2 reads FNYEAQ (reference sequence). The CDR3 length is 18 residues. CDR3: CASSLSGHINANTGELFF. The CDR3 DNA reads as TGTGCTAGCAGCCTCTCGGGACACATTAACGCGAACACCGGGGAGCTGTTTTTT.

In this sample, this clone turned up once. The rearrangement links TRBV5-1 to TRBJ2-3; 11 bases align to TRBD2. Germline values: CDR1 SGHRS, CDR2 YFSETQ. Germline trimming cut 4 bases from V and 4 bases from J; bases unmatched to any gene: 2. The CDR3 runs to 14 residues. The CDR3 region is CASSTSGSSDTQYF. DNA for the CDR3: TGCGCCAGCAGCACTAGCGGGAGCTCAGATACGCAGTATTTT.

The gene calls are TRBV5-1 and TRBJ2-2; maybe TRBD1 (7 bases). The germline CDR1 and CDR2 sequences are SGHRS and YFSETQ. This CDR3 comprises 15 residues. V lost 5 bases to trimming and J lost 5 bases, with 16 bases between them. Here the CDR3 reads CASSRGTVGTGELFF. CDR3 DNA: TGCGCCAGCAGTCGGGGGACAGTTGGGACCGGGGAGCTGTTTTTT.

The J gene is TRBJ2-5, the V gene TRBV5-4, with 9 bases fitting TRBD1. Germline values: CDR1 SGHNT, CDR2 YYREEE (reference sequence). CDR3 length: 17 amino acids. The J segment lost 2 bases and the V segment lost 4 bases, leaving 12 bases of the junction unmatched. CDR3 in amino acids: CASSQGQGVHLQETQYF. CDR3 DNA sequence: TGTGCCAGCAGCCAGGGACAGGGTGTTCACCTACAAGAGACCCAGTACTTC.

This clone was detected a few times. This chain joins TRBV7-3 and TRBJ1-2; 9 nucleotides match TRBD1. The CDR3 contains 13 residues. Per germline, CDR1 SGHTA and CDR2 FQGTGA. With V trimmed by 5 bases and J by 6 bases, 4 bases remained unmatched. CDR3 bases: TGTGCCAGCAGCCCGGGACAGGGAAATGGCTACACCTTC. Amino acid sequence: CASSPGQGNGYTF.

This chain joins TRBV28 and TRBJ2-5, with TRBD2 matching over 11 bases. The CDR3 sequence is 14 residues long. Germline-derived CDR1 and CDR2 are MDHEN and SYDVKM. V lost 8 bases and J lost 4; bases outside the gene matches: 6. CDR3 amino acids: CASLTSGSRETQYF. CDR3 bases: TGTGCCAGCCTAACTAGCGGGAGCCGAGAGACCCAGTACTTC.

V usage is TRBV5-4 and J usage is TRBJ2-3; D perhaps matches TRBD2 (6 bases). Germline V CDR1 and CDR2: SGHNT, YYREEE (reference sequence). The CDR3 is made up of 15 amino acids. Trimming left V 2 bases short and J 5 bases short, with 15 bases between. This CDR3 reads CASSFRELVQDTQYF. CDR3 nucleotides: TGTGCCAGCAGCTTCCGGGAGTTGGTACAAGATACGCAGTATTTT.

The chain employs TRBV6-1 and TRBJ1-5; the D is unclear. Germline values: CDR1 MNHNS, CDR2 SASEGT. V dropped 10 bases and J dropped 3 bases, with 19 bases sitting between them. The length of the CDR3 is 15 residues. The CDR3 sequence is CATSGVPYDNQPQHF. The DNA for the CDR3 is TGTGCCACTTCCGGGGTTCCGTATGACAATCAGCCCCAGCATTTT.

The V and J genes are TRBV6-5 and TRBJ2-7, with 8 bases that match TRBD1. Per the germline V gene, CDR1 is MNHEY and CDR2 is SVGAGI. The J segment lost 3 bases and the V segment lost 6 bases, leaving 10 bases of the junction unmatched. The CDR3 contains 15 residues. The CDR3 coding sequence is TGTGCCAGCAGCTATTGGACAGGGAGTTTCTACGAGCAGTACTTC. Its translation is CASSYWTGSFYEQYF.

The chain is built from TRBV7-6 and TRBJ2-1; 13 bases map to TRBD2. The CDR3 loop spans 17 amino acids. Germline-derived CDR1 and CDR2 are SGHVS and FNYEAQ. With 2 bases clipped from V and 3 bases from J, the junction kept 4 bases outside the gene matches. The CDR3 protein is CASSLLGLAGVYNEQFF. The CDR3 DNA sequence: TGTGCCAGCAGCTTACTCGGACTAGCGGGAGTCTACAATGAGCAGTTCTTC.

This clone was observed once. CDR3 region: CASSPWGGTSSYNEQFF. The CDR3 DNA sequence: TGTGCCAGCTCACCATGGGGGGGAACAAGCTCCTACAATGAGCAGTTCTTC. The chain combines TRBV18 with TRBJ2-1; 7 positions agree with TRBD2. The germline V gene has CDR1 KGHSH and CDR2 LQKENI. Trimming at V came to 2 bases and at J to 0 bases, leaving 7 bases not matched to a gene. This CDR3 contains 17 residues.